The 29 T cell receptor beta chains below were found in one sample sequenced in a study of T cells in Graves' hyperthyroidism and ophthalmopathy. Amplification yielded TCR beta CDR3 regions, with RNA transcripts as the source. A first-round RT-PCR of the TCR CDR3 used the HTBI primer set. TCRdb reprocessed the multiplex PCR reads with MiXCR, giving one entry per CDR3 protein. The repertoire has hundreds of thousands of distinct CDR3 sequences, 35% of them found once; the top ten carry around 29%. Sequenced input: blood. The origin of the receptors is a woman between 35 and 50 years old with Graves' hyperthyroidism.

At least ten counts were recorded for this clonotype. CDR3 nucleotides: TGTGCCAGCAGTACACTCAACTATGGCTACACCTTC. It specifies CASSTLNYGYTF. The chain combines TRBV25-1 with TRBJ1-2; D gene uncertain. The CDR3 spans 12 residues. CDR1 and CDR2 (germline): MGHDK, SYGVNS. Trimming left V 5 bases short and J 2 bases short, with 6 bases between.

This clonotype came up a few times. This chain uses TRBV3-1 with TRBJ1-6; 9 nucleotides match TRBD1. The J segment lost 6 bases and the V segment lost 2 bases, leaving 5 bases of the junction unmatched. The V gene's germline CDR1 is LGHDT and CDR2 YNNKEL (reference sequence). The CDR3 extends over 16 amino acids. Written as DNA, the CDR3 is TGTGCCAGCAGCCAAACCCGGACAGGGGTTAATTCACCCCTCCACTTT. This sequence encodes CASSQTRTGVNSPLHF.

In this sample, this clonotype turned up many times. The chain is built from TRBV12-3 or TRBV12-4 and TRBJ2-5; tentatively, D is TRBD2 (5 bases). The V and J ends lost 6 bases and 4 bases respectively, with 12 bases between them. This CDR3 comprises 13 residues. In DNA form, the CDR3 reads TGTGCCAGCAGCCCGTTGCTAGCAGAGACCCAGTACTTC. Translated: CASSPLLAETQYF.

Points on this clonotype: A much larger clone lies one base from this, so it may be a read error. V usage is TRBV7-2 and J usage is TRBJ1-4; D might be TRBD1 (5 bases). From germline, CDR1 is SGHTA and CDR2 FQGNSA. The V and J ends lost 1 base and 15 bases respectively, with 18 bases between them. The CDR3 sequence is 14 residues long. This CDR3 reads CASSLGPGETRVFF. CDR3 DNA: TGTGCCAGCAGCTTAGGGCCGGGGGAGACCCGGGTGTTTTTT.

CDR3 nucleotides: TGCGCCAGCAGAAAGGGGACAGGGAACGAGCAGTACTTC. Translated, it gives CASRKGTGNEQYF. The J gene is TRBJ2-7, the V gene TRBV5-1; 9 bases fit TRBD1. CDR3 length equals 13 residues. The germline gives CDR1 SGHRS, CDR2 YFSETQ. Trimming took 5 bases from V and 5 from J; bases not matched to a gene: 5.

This clonotype showed up many times. The chain uses TRBV20-1 and TRBJ2-5, with D possibly TRBD1 on 6 matching bases. This CDR3 is 16 amino acids long. Trimming stripped 0 bases from V and 3 bases from J, with 17 bases between. Per germline, CDR1 DFQATT and CDR2 SNEGSKA (reference sequence). The CDR3 sequence is CSARDRYGTSEETQYF. The DNA for the CDR3 is TGCAGTGCTAGAGATCGTTACGGGACATCCGAAGAGACCCAGTACTTC.

Concerning this clonotype: A much larger clone is a single base away; this may be a read error. The V call is TRBV7-9, the J call TRBJ1-1; D might be TRBD1 (6 bases). Per germline, CDR1 SEHNR and CDR2 FQNEAQ (reference sequence). The CDR3 has 15 amino acids. The CDR3 region is CASLTLATGHTEASF. The CDR3 DNA reads TGTGCCAGCCTGACGTTGGCCACAGGGCACACTGAAGCTTCCTTT.

As to this clonotype: Germline is not matched at one junction end, which may reflect a read error. The V gene is TRBV6-1, the J gene TRBJ1-3; TRBD1 might be the D (6 bases). The germline CDR1 and CDR2 sequences are MNHNS and SASEGT. The CDR3 is 14 residues long. CDR3 DNA: TGTGCCAGCATATTTGGGACATCAGGAAACACCACATATTTT. As protein: CASIFGTSGNTTYF.

This chain uses TRBV6-5 with TRBJ1-2, with no clear D. Per the germline V gene, CDR1 is MNHEY and CDR2 is SVGAGI. The CDR3 extends over 13 amino acids. Trimming removed 5 bases at V and 2 bases at J, with 9 bases between. The CDR3, as DNA: TGTGCCAGCAGTCAGGAAAGCAACTATGGCTACACCTTC. Translated, it gives CASSQESNYGYTF.

The chain combines TRBV20-1 with TRBJ1-6; 9 bases are a match to TRBD1. This CDR3 has 14 residues. Trimming removed 2 bases from V and 7 bases from J; junction bases left unmatched: 3. Germline V gives CDR1 DFQATT, CDR2 SNEGSKA (reference sequence). This chain's CDR3 is CSARSGQGNSPLHF. The DNA for the CDR3 is TGCAGTGCTAGATCTGGACAGGGGAATTCACCCCTCCACTTT.

This clonotype was counted only a few times. The V call is TRBV11-1, the J call TRBJ2-7, with 10 bases lining up with TRBD1. This CDR3 spans 14 amino acids. The germline CDR1 and CDR2 sequences are SGHAT and FQDESV (reference sequence). The J segment lost 4 bases and the V segment lost 4 bases, leaving 4 bases of the junction unmatched. The CDR3 spells CASSSWDRGYEQYF. DNA of the CDR3: TGTGCCAGCAGCTCCTGGGACAGGGGTTACGAGCAGTACTTC.

This clonotype was observed many times. The rearrangement joins TRBV7-2 to TRBJ2-5; D unresolved. This CDR3 comprises 12 residues. V was shortened by 6 bases and J by 1 base, with 6 bases between the two germline ends. Germline V CDR1 and CDR2: SGHTA, FQGNSA. The CDR3 DNA reads TGTGCCAGCAGTATGTTCCAAGAGACCCAGTACTTC. Protein product: CASSMFQETQYF.

This clonotype was seen repeatedly, ten times or more. The J gene is TRBJ1-2, the V gene TRBV2; unclear D gene. The CDR3 runs to 13 residues. Trimming cost V 7 bases and J 4 bases, with 13 bases left between them. Germline loops: CDR1 SNHLY, CDR2 FYNNEI. The CDR3 here is CASTEGIGYGYTF. For the CDR3, the DNA is TGTGCCAGCACCGAGGGTATAGGCTATGGCTACACCTTC.

This clonotype was counted between two and nine times. The rearrangement links TRBV12-3 or TRBV12-4 to TRBJ1-1; D is possibly TRBD1 (5 bases). V gave up 6 bases and J gave up 2 bases, with 13 bases separating them. This CDR3 has 14 amino acids. This CDR3 reads CASSHIGVNTEAFF. Written as DNA, the CDR3 is TGTGCCAGCAGCCATATAGGGGTTAACACTGAAGCTTTCTTT.

The chain carries TRBV9 and TRBJ1-6; D unclear. Germline V lookup: CDR1 SGDLS, CDR2 YYNGEE. V gave up 1 base and J gave up 7 bases, with 12 bases separating them. The CDR3 extends over 15 amino acids. The CDR3 DNA reads TGTGCCAGCAGCGTAAATGAGGACCCAAATTCACCCCTCCACTTT. It codes for CASSVNEDPNSPLHF.

The chain links TRBV12-3 or TRBV12-4 to TRBJ1-3; 11 nucleotides agree with TRBD1. Unmatched junction bases numbered 2, after V lost 4 bases and J lost 0 bases. This CDR3 region has 16 residues. This CDR3 reads CASSWDRGISGNTIYF. The CDR3 DNA reads as TGTGCCAGCAGTTGGGACAGGGGGATCTCTGGAAACACCATATATTTT.

In this sample, this clonotype turned up many times. V usage is TRBV7-9 and J usage is TRBJ2-5; 12 nucleotides match TRBD2. The CDR3 is 16 amino acids. V shed 5 bases and J 0 bases; nucleotides not matched to a gene: 4. CDR1 and CDR2 (germline): SEHNR, FQNEAQ (reference sequence). The DNA of the CDR3 is TGTGCCAGCAGCCTCCGACTAGCGGGGGACCAAGAGACCCAGTACTTC. Its translation is CASSLRLAGDQETQYF.

The table lists this clonotype with a few counts. The CDR3 here is CSARGGGTGLFWSNQPQHF. CDR3 sequence (DNA): TGCAGTGCTAGGGGAGGTGGGACAGGGCTTTTTTGGAGCAATCAGCCCCAGCATTTT. This chain links TRBV20-1 with TRBJ1-5; 9 bases map to TRBD1. The junction had 16 bases not matched to a gene; V was cut back by 3 bases and J by 1 base. Germline CDR1 DFQATT, CDR2 SNEGSKA (reference sequence). There are 19 residues in the CDR3.

This chain connects TRBV4-2 to TRBJ2-5; 9 bases fit TRBD2. The CDR3 runs 15 residues. The germline V gene has CDR1 LGHNA and CDR2 YNFKEQ. The V and J ends lost 0 bases and 3 bases, in that order; junction bases with no gene match: 2. This CDR3 is CASSQDRLAEETQYF. As DNA, the CDR3 is TGTGCCAGCAGCCAAGATCGACTAGCGGAAGAGACCCAGTACTTC.

This clonotype was counted a few times. Being one base from a much bigger clone, this may be a read error. This chain uses TRBV2 with TRBJ2-2, with 8 positions matching TRBD2. From germline, CDR1 is SNHLY and CDR2 FYNNEI. The CDR3 is 14 amino acids. J was trimmed by 2 bases and V by 4 bases; bases with no gene match: 0. The CDR3 loop is CASSGTSNTGELFF. The CDR3 DNA reads TGTGCCAGCAGTGGGACTAGCAACACCGGGGAGCTGTTTTTT.

Remarks on this clonotype: One base away lies a much larger clone, so this may be a sequencing read error. The chain joins TRBV19 to TRBJ1-5; D gene ambiguous. The CDR3 spans 13 residues. Germline CDR1 reads LNHDA; CDR2 reads SQIVND (reference sequence). This CDR3 is CATSTQTNQPQHF. The CDR3 DNA sequence: TGTGCCACTAGTACGCAGACAAATCAGCCCCAGCATTTT.

The J gene is TRBJ2-5, the V gene TRBV4-1, with D uncertain. Germline V lookup: CDR1 MGHRA, CDR2 YSYEKL. The V end was cut by 1 base, the J end by 5 bases, with 14 bases between. This CDR3 is 15 amino acids long. This CDR3 reads CASSQGWGIDETQYF. Here the CDR3 DNA reads TGCGCCAGCAGCCAAGGATGGGGTATCGATGAGACCCAGTACTTC.

There are a few counts of this clonotype. The rearrangement links TRBV6-6 to TRBJ1-3; TRBD1 might be the D (6 bases). In germline, CDR1 is MNHNY, CDR2 SVGAGI (reference sequence). There are 14 residues in the CDR3. V lost 6 bases and J lost 3, with 12 bases in between. For the CDR3, the DNA is TGTGCCAGCAGCACAGGGTTCGGTGGAAACACCATATATTTT. It encodes CASSTGFGGNTIYF.

This clonotype was counted at least ten times. The genes are TRBV5-1 and TRBJ1-2; 7 positions match TRBD1. Germline CDR1 and CDR2: SGHRS and YFSETQ. The CDR3 runs 15 residues. V was pared by 2 bases and J by 2 bases, with 6 bases of the junction left unmatched. The CDR3 reads CASSLTGETNYGYTF. The CDR3 DNA follows: TGCGCCAGCAGCTTAACAGGGGAAACCAACTATGGCTACACCTTC.

This clonotype turned up a few times. The chain joins TRBV7-2 to TRBJ2-2, with 9 nucleotides matching TRBD1. This CDR3 has 16 amino acids. The germline gives CDR1 SGHTA, CDR2 FQGNSA. Losses at the gene ends were 5 bases for V and 1 base for J; bases not matched to a gene: 5. The CDR3 DNA sequence: TGTGCCAGCAGCCGACGACAGGGGGAGAACACCGGGGAGCTGTTTTTT. Amino acid sequence: CASSRRQGENTGELFF.

This clonotype was counted at least ten times. An end of the junction does not agree with germline; a read error may underlie this. The chain carries TRBV7-7 and TRBJ1-1; D gene unclear. From germline, CDR1 is SSHAT and CDR2 FNYEAQ (reference sequence). The CDR3 covers 15 residues. The CDR3 loop is CASSLPIGPNTEAFF. The CDR3 region has the DNA TGTGCTAGCAGCTTACCGATTGGGCCGAACACTGAAGCTTTCTTT.

This clonotype has a handful of counts. The junction does not match germline at one end; this may be a read error. The rearrangement uses TRBV10-3 and TRBJ2-2, with TRBD1 matching over 7 bases. Germline V gene sequence: CDR1 ENHRY, CDR2 SYGVKD. This CDR3 is built from 17 residues. CDR3 coding DNA: TGTGCCAGCAGTTACTCGAGTTACGGACAGGTCACCGGGGAGCTGTTTTTT. Protein: CASSYSSYGQVTGELFF.

The CDR3 DNA follows: TGTGCCAGCAAGGACGGGTCCTACTTTGCGGCTTATGGCTACACCTTC. Its translation: CASKDGSYFAAYGYTF. This chain joins TRBV2 and TRBJ1-2; D unclear. Trimming took off 7 bases at V and 5 bases at J, with 23 bases between the two ends. There are 16 residues in the CDR3. Germline lookup yields CDR1 SNHLY and CDR2 FYNNEI.

This clonotype occurred many times. The chain couples TRBV4-1 to TRBJ2-7; 9 nucleotides agree with TRBD1. CDR1 and CDR2 (germline): MGHRA, YSYEKL. Losses at the gene ends were 4 bases for V and 2 bases for J; bases not matched to a gene: 6. CDR3 length: 15 residues. This CDR3 is CASSLWGQGTYEQYF. CDR3 in DNA: TGCGCCAGCAGCCTTTGGGGACAGGGCACCTACGAGCAGTACTTC.